The 24 T cell receptor beta chains reported below all come from one sample, sequenced in a study of PD-1 blockade in classical Hodgkin lymphoma. All trial patients relapsed after autologous stem cell transplantation. Produced via immunoSEQ multiplex PCR; TCRdb's table is partial and in-frame only. The sample yields several thousand clones, more than 70% seen once. The sequences come from peripheral blood mononuclear cells (PBMCs), collected before the second cycle of nivolumab. Source of these receptors: a human donor with classical Hodgkin lymphoma.

The rearrangement links TRBV5-1 to TRBJ1-2, with 9 nucleotides matching TRBD1. This CDR3 has 14 residues. Germline trimming cut 4 bases from V and 8 bases from J; bases unmatched to any gene: 9. Germline assignment: CDR1 SGHRS and CDR2 YFSETQ. CDR3 residues: CASSPGDREIGYTF. For the CDR3, the DNA is TGCGCCAGCAGCCCGGGGGACAGGGAGATAGGCTACACCTTC.

The J gene is TRBJ1-6, the V gene TRBV19, with TRBD1 identical over 10 bases. Germline V gives CDR1 LNHDA, CDR2 SQIVND (reference sequence). V dropped 5 bases and J dropped 9; count of bases not matched to a gene: 13. This CDR3 region has 17 residues. In DNA form, the CDR3 reads TGTGCCAGTAGTGTACTCCGGGGACAGGGGATTCGTTCACCCCTCCACTTT. Translated, it gives CASSVLRGQGIRSPLHF. Full variable domain (missing parts from reference TRBV19 and TRBJ1-6): DGGITQSPKYLFRKEGQNVTLSCEQNLNHDAMYWYRQDPGQGLRLIYYSQIVNDFQKGDIAEGYSVSREKKESFPLTVTSAQKNPTAFYLCASSVLRGQGIRSPLHFGNGTRLTVT.

This clone was counted once. The chain joins TRBV5-1 to TRBJ2-1; 12 bases fit TRBD1. CDR3 size: 15 residues. The germline V gene encodes CDR1 SGHRS and CDR2 YFSETQ. V lost 4 bases, J lost 10 bases, and 9 bases stayed unmatched. CDR3 loop: CASSPMGQGAGEQFF. CDR3 nucleotides: TGCGCCAGCAGCCCCATGGGACAGGGGGCAGGGGAGCAGTTCTTC. The whole variable domain, remainder taken from reference TRBV5-1 and TRBJ2-1, is KAGVTQTPRYLIKTRGQQVTLSCSPISGHRSVSWYQQTPGQGLQFLFEYFSETQRNKGNFPGRFSGRQFSNSRSEMNVSTLELGDSALYLCASSPMGQGAGEQFFGPGTRLTVL.

V is TRBV5-8 and J is TRBJ2-1; 9 bases align to TRBD1. The CDR3 sequence is 15 residues long. Trimming took 4 bases from V and 3 from J; bases not matched to a gene: 5. The germline gives CDR1 SGHTS, CDR2 YDEGEE. CDR3 sequence: CASSPGQGFYNEQFF. Here the CDR3 DNA reads TGTGCCAGCAGCCCGGGACAGGGATTCTACAATGAGCAGTTCTTC.

This chain links TRBV9 with TRBJ2-5; D is unresolved. V lost 4 bases and J 5 bases, leaving 12 bases between the germline ends. CDR3 length: 13 residues. CDR1 is SGDLS, CDR2 YYNGEE, per germline. CDR3 amino acids: CASSPRPGETQYF. For the CDR3, the DNA is TGTGCCAGCAGCCCGCGGCCTGGGGAGACCCAGTACTTC.

This clone came up a few times. V is TRBV2 and J is TRBJ1-5; no firm D call. This CDR3 region has 11 residues. The V end lost 4 bases, the J end lost 9 bases, and 7 bases lay between the germline ends. The germline gives CDR1 SNHLY, CDR2 FYNNEI. The CDR3 nucleotides are TGTGCCAGCAGTGTAATGGGGCCCCAGCATTTT. Amino acids: CASSVMGPQHF.

Only one count was recorded for this clone. The chain combines TRBV10-2 with TRBJ1-5; TRBD1 might be the D (5 bases). V gave up 4 bases and J gave up 0 bases, with 10 bases separating them. Germline V gene lookup returns CDR1 WSHSY and CDR2 SAAADI. The CDR3 length is 15 residues. CDR3 sequence reads: CASSGGEYSNQPQHF. CDR3 DNA: TGCGCCAGCAGTGGGGGGGAATATAGCAATCAGCCCCAGCATTTT.

The chain joins TRBV5-1 to TRBJ1-2; 7 bases are shared with TRBD1. This CDR3 has 15 amino acids. The germline V gene encodes CDR1 SGHRS and CDR2 YFSETQ. The trim removed 4 bases at V and 8 bases at J, leaving 14 bases unmatched. The CDR3 here is CASSPRTGTERGYTF. The DNA for the CDR3 is TGCGCCAGCAGCCCGCGGACAGGTACTGAGAGAGGCTACACCTTC.

Here the CDR3 DNA reads TGTGCCAGCAGTTACTCGAGCAGGGGTGTATATGGCTACACCTTC. Protein: CASSYSSRGVYGYTF. This chain links TRBV6-5 with TRBJ1-2; perhaps TRBD1 as D (6 bases). The CDR3 runs to 15 residues. V shed 0 bases and J shed 5 bases, with 13 bases lying between them. CDR1 is MNHEY, CDR2 SVGAGI, per germline.

The genes are TRBV4-2 and TRBJ1-3, with 10 bases fitting TRBD1. CDR1 and CDR2 (germline): LGHNA, YNFKEQ. The CDR3 is 14 amino acids. The V and J ends lost 5 bases and 6 bases, in that order; junction bases with no gene match: 4. The CDR3 DNA is TGTGCCAGCAGCGTGGACAGGGGGGCAAACACCATATATTTT. Encoded protein: CASSVDRGANTIYF.

Notes on this clone: Its ends do not fully match the called genes, so a read error is possible. The V call is TRBV7-9, the J call TRBJ1-2; D might be TRBD1 (6 bases). Germline V gene data show CDR1 as SEHNR and CDR2 as FQNEAQ (reference sequence). CDR3 length: 13 amino acids. CDR3 bases: TGTGCCAGCAGCCCGGACAGTATCCCCGCCTCAGACTTC. It codes for CASSPDSIPASDF.

The chain's CDR3 is CASSGGLPNTEAFF. The CDR3 DNA reads as TGCGCCAGCAGTGGAGGCCTGCCGAACACTGAAGCTTTCTTT. The chain joins TRBV10-1 to TRBJ1-1; D remains unclear. The V gene's germline CDR1 is WNHNN and CDR2 SYGVQD (reference sequence). V lost 4 bases to trimming and J lost 1 base, with 10 bases between them. The CDR3 spans 14 residues.

The rearrangement joins TRBV5-6 to TRBJ1-5, with D unresolved. V lost 3 bases and J 0 bases, leaving 7 bases between the germline ends. Germline V lookup: CDR1 SGHDT, CDR2 YYEEEE. The CDR3 is made up of 14 amino acids. CDR3 bases: TGTGCCAGCAGCTCATGGTTTAGCAATCAGCCCCAGCATTTT. It is translated as CASSSWFSNQPQHF.

The J gene is TRBJ2-7, the V gene TRBV5-1; D might be TRBD1 or TRBD2, each matching 5 bases. The CDR3 is 13 amino acids. In germline, CDR1 is SGHRS, CDR2 YFSETQ. V lost 4 bases to trimming and J lost 1 base, with 9 bases between them. The CDR3 sequence is CASSRDGSYEQYV. For the CDR3, the DNA is TGCGCCAGCAGCCGGGACGGATCCTACGAGCAGTACGTC.

The chain recombines TRBV18 with TRBJ2-3; 14 bases map to TRBD2. The CDR3 contains 20 residues. CDR1 KGHSH and CDR2 LQKENI come from the germline V gene. V lost 0 bases, J lost 4 bases, and 12 bases stayed unmatched. CDR3 sequence: CASSPPGLAGVLEAPDTQYF. CDR3 bases: TGTGCCAGCTCACCACCGGGACTAGCGGGGGTCTTAGAAGCACCAGATACGCAGTATTTT.

This clone was detected only once. The gene calls are TRBV2 and TRBJ2-1; TRBD1 might be the D (6 bases). From germline, CDR1 is SNHLY and CDR2 FYNNEI. V was pared by 5 bases and J by 6 bases, with 17 bases between. The CDR3 totals 15 residues. The chain's CDR3 is CASSWSQGLVNEQFF. The CDR3 DNA is TGTGCCAGCAGTTGGTCGCAGGGGCTTGTCAATGAGCAGTTCTTC.

The V call is TRBV5-1, the J call TRBJ1-1, with D unresolved. This CDR3 spans 14 amino acids. Trimming shortened V by 5 bases and J by 0 bases, and 11 bases separated the two germline ends. Germline CDR1 SGHRS, CDR2 YFSETQ. CDR3 in amino acids: CASRGAGMNTEAFF. CDR3 DNA sequence: TGCGCCAGCAGGGGCGCGGGAATGAACACTGAAGCTTTCTTT. The entire variable domain, with the rest obtained from reference TRBV5-1 and TRBJ1-1, is as follows: KAGVTQTPRYLIKTRGQQVTLSCSPISGHRSVSWYQQTPGQGLQFLFEYFSETQRNKGNFPGRFSGRQFSNSRSEMNVSTLELGDSALYLCASRGAGMNTEAFFGQGTRLTVV.

Notes on this clone: Other DNA variants within this sample encode the same CDR3. V gene TRBV14 combines with J gene TRBJ1-1; no definite D call. The CDR3 has 12 residues. The germline CDR1 and CDR2 sequences are SGHDN and FVKESK. V shed 4 bases and J shed 1 base, with 4 bases lying between them. CDR3: CASSRRNTEAFF. The CDR3 DNA reads TGTGCCAGCAGCCGAAGGAACACTGAAGCTTTCTTT.

This clone showed up just a few times. J is TRBJ1-6 and V is TRBV11-2; D is unclear. From germline, CDR1 is SGHAT and CDR2 FQNNGV. Trimming pared 4 bases from V and 9 bases from J, leaving 10 bases between. The CDR3 length is 13 residues. CDR3 sequence: CASSSHLGSPLHF. CDR3 nucleotides: TGTGCCAGCAGCTCGCATCTGGGTTCACCCCTCCACTTT.

This rearrangement joins TRBV18 to TRBJ2-3; TRBD1 agrees at 7 bases. The germline CDR1 and CDR2 sequences are KGHSH and LQKENI. The CDR3 is 15 residues long. Trimming removed 6 bases from V and 5 bases from J; junction bases left unmatched: 11. CDR3 coding DNA: TGTGCCAGCTCCTATCTAGGGGGCGATGGAGATACGCAGTATTTT. Translating it yields CASSYLGGDGDTQYF.

The V call is TRBV11-2, the J call TRBJ2-1; 7 nucleotides line up with TRBD2. Per germline, CDR1 SGHAT and CDR2 FQNNGV. The V and J ends lost 2 bases and 5 bases, in that order; junction bases with no gene match: 12. This CDR3 spans 17 amino acids. For the CDR3, the DNA is TGTGCCAGCAGCTTATCTTTTGGGCTAGCGGTCAACAATGAGCAGTTCTTC. Its translation is CASSLSFGLAVNNEQFF. Based on the CDR3 plus reference TRBV11-2 and TRBJ2-1, the full variable domain is EAGVAQSPRYKIIEKRQSVAFWCNPISGHATLYWYQQILGQGPKLLIQFQNNGVVDDSQLPKDRFSAERLKGVDSTLKIQPAKLEDSAVYLCASSLSFGLAVNNEQFFGPGTRLTVL.

This chain joins TRBV27 and TRBJ2-1; D may correspond to TRBD1 or TRBD2 (7 bases each). The germline V gene encodes CDR1 MNHEY and CDR2 SMNVEV (reference sequence). This CDR3 is 19 amino acids long. Deletions cut 6 bases from V and 2 bases from J, with 26 bases between. The CDR3 region has the DNA TGTGCCAGCAGCGATCCCGGGAGGAGGGGGCAAAGACCCTACAATGAGCAGTTCTTC. Its translation is CASSDPGRRGQRPYNEQFF.

This sequence joins TRBV7-8 and TRBJ2-7; the match to TRBD1 covers 9 bases. The V and J ends lost 1 base and 7 bases, in that order; junction bases with no gene match: 8. This CDR3 has 15 amino acids. Per the germline V gene, CDR1 is SGHVS and CDR2 is FQNEAQ. Written as DNA, the CDR3 is TGTGCCAGCAGCTTAGAGGGACAGGGACTTTGGGAGCAGTACGTC. Translating it yields CASSLEGQGLWEQYV.

The genes are TRBV6-1 and TRBJ1-5, with D uncertain. The CDR3 consists of 14 residues. V lost 0 bases to trimming and J lost 9 bases, with 12 bases between them. Germline V CDR1 and CDR2: MNHNS, SASEGT. In nucleotides, the CDR3 is TGTGCCAGCAGTGAAGCGGGCCGCGGTCGGCCCCAGCATTTT. It encodes CASSEAGRGRPQHF.